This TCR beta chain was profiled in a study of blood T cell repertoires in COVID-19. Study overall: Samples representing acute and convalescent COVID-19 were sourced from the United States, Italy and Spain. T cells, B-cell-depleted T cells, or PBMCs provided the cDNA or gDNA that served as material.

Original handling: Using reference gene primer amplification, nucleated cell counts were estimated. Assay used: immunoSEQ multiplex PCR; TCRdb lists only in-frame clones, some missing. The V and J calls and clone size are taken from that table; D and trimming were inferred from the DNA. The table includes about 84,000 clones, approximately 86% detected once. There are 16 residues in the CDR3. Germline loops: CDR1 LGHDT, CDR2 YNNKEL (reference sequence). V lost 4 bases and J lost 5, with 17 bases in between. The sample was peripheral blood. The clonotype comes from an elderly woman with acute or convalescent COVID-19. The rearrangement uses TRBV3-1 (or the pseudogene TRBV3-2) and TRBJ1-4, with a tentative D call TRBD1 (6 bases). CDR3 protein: CASSPTTGFGNEKLFF. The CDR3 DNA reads TGTGCCAGCAGCCCTACCACAGGGTTCGGAAATGAAAAACTGTTTTTT.